Reported below is one TCR beta chain. V was cut by 5 bases and J by 2 bases, with 8 bases left in between. Germline V gene data show CDR1 as SNHLY and CDR2 as FYNNEI. This CDR3 contains 13 residues. Only in-frame clones appear in the TCRdb table, and some are missing; sequencing was by immunoSEQ multiplex PCR. Among over a million clones listed, 70% to 80% were seen once. The data were taken from a study of shared clonotypes between healthy human individuals. The chain recombines TRBV2 with TRBJ2-3; D remains unclear. The TCR comes from a man aged 18 to 35 in good health. Sequencing was performed on memory CD4+ T cells sorted from blood. The subset here: CD45RA-negative fraction. The chain's CDR3 is CASSTISTDTQYF. Written as DNA, the CDR3 is TGTGCCAGCAGTACTATCTCCACAGATACGCAGTATTTT.